The following is a T cell receptor beta chain sequence with its context. Profiled with immunoSEQ multiplex PCR; TCRdb holds only in-frame clones, not every one. The table lists some 2 million clones, approximately 94% of them singletons. The data derive from a study of shared clonotypes between healthy human individuals. CD45RO-negative, CCR7-selected cells formed the naive CD8 fraction, which excluded terminally differentiated effector memory CD45RA+ cells. Trimming took off 3 bases at V and 4 bases at J, with 24 bases between the two ends. The CDR3 is 18 amino acids. Germline V gene lookup returns CDR1 MDHEN and CDR2 SYDVKM.

The specimen sequenced was naive CD8+ T cells sorted from blood. The source is a man between 18 and 29 years old in good health. The chain has TRBV28 and TRBJ1-1, with D possibly TRBD1 on 5 matching bases. CDR3 in DNA: TGTGCCAGCAGTTTGTGGGGGGATTCGACGGGTGCGAGCACTGAAGCTTTCTTT. Amino acid sequence: CASSLWGDSTGASTEAFF. Supplemented by reference TRBV28 and TRBJ1-1, the full variable domain reads DVKVTQSSRYLVKRTGEKVFLECVQDMDHENMFWYRQDPGLGLRLIYFSYDVKMKEKGDIPEGYSVSREKKERFSLILESASTNQTSMYLCASSLWGDSTGASTEAFFGQGTRLTVV.